This T cell receptor (beta chain) is drawn from a study of blood T cells in healthy people across ages. Study as a whole: With template switching, about one barcoded beta molecule was captured per two T cells. Study outcomes and limitations: Getting older went along with TCR beta diversity per million T cells dropping roughly linearly.

Alongside a J-beta primer mix, a sample-barcoded 5' primer served in a second PCR lasting about 7 to 11 cycles. TCRdb analysed the 5' RACE reads with MiXCR anew, one entry per CDR3 protein. Among 1.5 million to 2 million distinct CDR3 sequences, about 49% were seen once, and the ten largest hold approximately 2.1%. Comment on this clonotype: The antigen is undetermined.

V lost 0 bases, J lost 0 bases, and 5 bases stayed unmatched. The germline V gene has CDR1 SGHRS and CDR2 YFSETQ. The CDR3 is made up of 17 amino acids. Sequenced sample: blood. This sequence was found in a woman aged 35 to 49 in good health. V is TRBV5-1 and J is TRBJ2-1, with TRBD2 identical over 8 bases. For the CDR3, the DNA is TGCGCCAGCAGCTTGGGGCTAGCGGGTTACTCCTACAATGAGCAGTTCTTC. Its translation is CASSLGLAGYSYNEQFF. The entire variable domain, with the rest obtained from reference TRBV5-1 and TRBJ2-1, is as follows: KAGVTQTPRYLIKTRGQQVTLSCSPISGHRSVSWYQQTPGQGLQFLFEYFSETQRNKGNFPGRFSGRQFSNSRSEMNVSTLELGDSALYLCASSLGLAGYSYNEQFFGPGTRLTVL.